This T cell receptor beta chain is drawn from a study of a mutant IDH1 vaccine in newly diagnosed glioma. As to this clone: Antigen specificity is unknown.

TCRdb's table, derived via immunoSEQ multiplex PCR, lists solely in-frame clones and lacks some. Of about 82,000 clones listed, 65% to 90% were seen once; the top ten hold around 2%. The sample's time point: week 23, last vaccination. The vaccine gave 300 ug of a 20-mer mutant IDH1 peptide subcutaneously per dose. Each astrocytoma in the donors was new, WHO grade 3 or 4, IDH1-mutant and ATRX-lost. The CDR3 runs 15 residues. V was pared by 2 bases and J by 5 bases, with 2 bases of the junction left unmatched. The germline V gene encodes CDR1 MNHNY and CDR2 SVGAGI (reference sequence). The chain has TRBV6-6 and TRBJ2-1; TRBD2 aligns across 11 bases. The input for sequencing was PBMCs, taken from a glioma patient whose treatment included an IDH1 peptide vaccine. The clonotype originates from a man aged 25-45 years with glioma. Some clones in this sample may be carry-over from other donors' samples. CDR3 nucleotide sequence: TGTGCCAGCAGTTACGTAGCGGGAGGGAACAATGAGCAGTTCTTC. Its protein is CASSYVAGGNNEQFF.